Shown below are 5 T cell receptor beta chains from a single sample sequenced in a study of somatic mutations in cytotoxic T cells in rheumatoid arthritis. Profiling relied on immunoSEQ multiplex PCR, and the TCRdb table lists in-frame clones only, not all of them. The sample has some 20,000 clones; just over 85% are singletons. The specimen sequenced was CD8+ T cells sorted from blood. These receptors were collected from a woman aged 45-65 years in good health.

The chain carries TRBV7-4 and TRBJ1-2; TRBD1 matches 7 bases. Germline V CDR1 and CDR2: SGHVT, SQSDAQ. CDR3 size: 17 residues. V shed 6 bases and J 0 bases; nucleotides not matched to a gene: 13. CDR3 sequence: CASSAGTVSQANYGYTF. CDR3 sequence (DNA): TGTGCCAGCAGTGCCGGGACAGTCTCACAAGCTAACTATGGCTACACCTTC.

In its sample, this clone ranks as medium-sized (0.01 to 0.1%). The rearrangement links TRBV20-1 to TRBJ1-2, with a possible D match to TRBD1 (5 bases). Germline V gene lookup returns CDR1 DFQATT and CDR2 SNEGSKA (reference sequence). Trimming stripped 5 bases from V and 10 bases from J, with 14 bases between. The CDR3 sequence is 11 residues long. In DNA form, the CDR3 reads TGCAGTGCTGGAGGGGACGGAGACTACACCTTC. Translation: CSAGGDGDYTF.

The chain is built from TRBV7-9 and TRBJ1-2, with a weak D call TRBD1 (6 bases). Germline V gene data show CDR1 as SEHNR and CDR2 as FQNEAQ (reference sequence). The CDR3 totals 15 residues. With 4 bases removed from V and 0 bases from J, the gap between germline ends came to 12 bases. The CDR3: CASSSGGGSNYGYTF. DNA of the CDR3: TGTGCCAGCAGCTCGGGAGGGGGTTCTAACTATGGCTACACCTTC.

The gene calls are TRBV27 and TRBJ1-2, with a tentative D call TRBD1 (6 bases). The germline CDR1 and CDR2 sequences are MNHEY and SMNVEV (reference sequence). This CDR3 region has 13 residues. With 5 bases removed from V and 4 bases from J, the gap between germline ends came to 11 bases. CDR3 in amino acids: CASSHGQSYGYTF. The CDR3 DNA sequence: TGTGCCAGCAGTCACGGACAGAGCTATGGCTACACCTTC.

This clone was seen a handful of times. This rearrangement joins TRBV6-6 to TRBJ1-1; D is possibly TRBD1 (6 bases). Trimming removed 6 bases from V and 1 base from J, with 9 bases in between. The CDR3 length is 13 residues. Germline assignment: CDR1 MNHNY and CDR2 SVGAGI (reference sequence). The CDR3 DNA sequence: TGTGCCAGCAGCCGACAGGAGAACACTGAAGCTTTCTTT. Its protein is CASSRQENTEAFF.